The 7 T cell receptor beta chains reported below all come from one sample, sequenced in a study of OX40 agonist ivuxolimab in advanced cancers. Sequencing was performed with immunoSEQ multiplex PCR; in TCRdb, only in-frame clones are kept and a portion is missing. The sample shows about 100,000 clones, about nine tenths of them seen only once. The sample was CD4+ or CD8+ T cells sorted from blood, taken in a trial of the OX40 agonist ivuxolimab. These receptors were obtained from an adult with an advanced solid tumor such as melanoma, head and neck, liver or kidney cancer.

The rearrangement uses TRBV27 and TRBJ1-6, with 9 bases that match TRBD1. Trimming removed 8 bases from V and 8 bases from J; junction bases left unmatched: 7. Germline assignment: CDR1 MNHEY and CDR2 SMNVEV (reference sequence). The CDR3 totals 14 residues. This CDR3 reads CASHRGQRYSPLHF. The CDR3 nucleotides are TGTGCCAGCCACAGGGGGCAACGATATTCACCCCTCCACTTT.

The rearrangement joins TRBV2 to TRBJ2-7, with 8 positions matching TRBD1. The CDR3 consists of 14 residues. Germline V gene lookup returns CDR1 SNHLY and CDR2 FYNNEI. V gave up 6 bases and J gave up 4 bases; unmatched junction bases: 8. The CDR3 reads CASRRTGIVYEQYF. DNA for the CDR3: TGTGCCAGCAGACGGACAGGGATAGTATACGAGCAGTACTTC.

J is TRBJ2-2 and V is TRBV9, with 9 bases identical to TRBD2. CDR3 length: 15 residues. Per germline, CDR1 SGDLS and CDR2 YYNGEE. With V trimmed by 5 bases and J by 1 base, 3 bases remained unmatched. The CDR3 protein is CASSGSGGNTGELFF. CDR3 bases: TGTGCCAGCAGTGGTAGCGGGGGGAACACCGGGGAGCTGTTTTTT.

This chain links TRBV5-4 with TRBJ2-2; the match to TRBD1 covers 9 bases. V shed 2 bases and J 4 bases; nucleotides not matched to a gene: 3. The CDR3 length is 15 residues. The V gene's germline CDR1 is SGHNT and CDR2 YYREEE (reference sequence). The CDR3 sequence: CASSFRDRATGELFF. DNA of the CDR3: TGTGCCAGCAGCTTCCGGGACAGGGCCACCGGGGAGCTGTTTTTT.

The gene calls are TRBV18 and TRBJ2-7; D not resolved. The CDR3 extends over 12 amino acids. V lost 4 bases, J lost 4 bases, and 8 bases lay in between. Germline-derived CDR1 and CDR2 are KGHSH and LQKENI. The CDR3 sequence: CASSLGSYEQYF. The CDR3 nucleotides read TGTGCCAGCTCACTAGGGTCTTACGAGCAGTACTTC.

The chain recombines TRBV2 with TRBJ1-5; D is uncertain. The V end lost 2 bases, the J end lost 5 bases, and 10 bases lay between the germline ends. Germline V gene lookup returns CDR1 SNHLY and CDR2 FYNNEI. The CDR3 sequence is 14 residues long. CDR3 nucleotide sequence: TGTGCCAGCAGTGAACCTGGACCCTATCAGCCCCAGCATTTT. Amino acid sequence: CASSEPGPYQPQHF.

V usage is TRBV28 and J usage is TRBJ2-4; either TRBD1 or TRBD2 may supply D (5 bases each). CDR1 is MDHEN and CDR2 is SYDVKM in the germline V gene. V was shortened by 4 bases and J by 6 bases, with 10 bases between the two germline ends. The CDR3 covers 13 residues. The CDR3 sequence: CASSSSGRNIQYF. CDR3 coding DNA: TGTGCCAGCAGTTCCTCAGGGAGAAACATTCAGTACTTC.